Shown below are 29 T cell receptor beta chains from a single sample sequenced in a study of T cell repertoires in cytomegalovirus infection. A single record per CDR3 protein comes from TCRdb applying MiXCR to the reads. The table has about 740,000 distinct CDR3 sequences, less than 40% seen once. The sequencing input was PBMCs. These receptors were obtained from a human donor in good health (CMV status not recorded). Some clones in this sample may be carry-over from other donors' samples.

This clonotype was observed at least ten times. The chain links TRBV7-8 to TRBJ1-6; no clear D gene. This CDR3 contains 15 residues. The germline CDR1 and CDR2 sequences are SGHVS and FQNEAQ. Deletions cut 5 bases from V and 3 bases from J, with 11 bases between. CDR3 nucleotides: TGTGCCAGCAGCCGCGACGGATACTATAATTCACCCCTCCACTTT. Its translation is CASSRDGYYNSPLHF.

Comment on this clonotype: A single base separates this from a much larger clone, so it may be a read error. Here the CDR3 omits its conserved ending phenylalanine or tryptophan, so a read error is the likely source. The chain recombines TRBV7-2 with TRBJ1-1, with TRBD1 as a possible D gene (6 bases). Germline CDR1 SGHTA, CDR2 FQGNSA. The CDR3 covers 12 residues. The V gene lost 5 bases and the J gene lost 11 bases, with 15 bases spanning the gap. The CDR3 loop reads CASSRRQEEAFS. CDR3 sequence (DNA): TGTGCCAGCAGCCGACGACAGGAAGAGGCTTTCTCT.

The chain recombines TRBV18 with TRBJ2-7, with 9 bases matching TRBD1. The CDR3 sequence is 14 residues long. The V and J ends lost 6 bases and 3 bases, in that order; junction bases with no gene match: 6. Germline CDR1 and CDR2: KGHSH and LQKENI. CDR3 DNA sequence: TGTGCCAGCTCTGGGACAGGGCTTCGCTACGAGCAGTACTTC. Translating it yields CASSGTGLRYEQYF.

The chain combines TRBV2 with TRBJ2-2, with D uncertain. Trimming shortened V by 1 base and J by 1 base, and 7 bases separated the two germline ends. Germline values: CDR1 SNHLY, CDR2 FYNNEI. The CDR3 is made up of 15 amino acids. CDR3 nucleotides: TGTGCCAGCAGTGAAGGCAGCCTGAACACCGGGGAGCTGTTTTTT. This encodes CASSEGSLNTGELFF.

V is TRBV19 and J is TRBJ1-5; the D gene is possibly TRBD1 (5 bases). The germline CDR1 and CDR2 sequences are LNHDA and SQIVND (reference sequence). Trimming left V 8 bases short and J 6 bases short, with 14 bases between. There are 13 residues in the CDR3. This chain's CDR3 is CASGHDRVQPQHF. The CDR3 coding sequence is TGTGCCAGTGGACATGATCGAGTTCAGCCCCAGCATTTT. The variable domain in full, with the rest retrieved from reference TRBV19 and TRBJ1-5, is DGGITQSPKYLFRKEGQNVTLSCEQNLNHDAMYWYRQDPGQGLRLIYYSQIVNDFQKGDIAEGYSVSREKKESFPLTVTSAQKNPTAFYLCASGHDRVQPQHFGDGTRLSIL.

This clonotype was counted many times. The rearrangement joins TRBV7-2 to TRBJ1-6, with D hard to call. Germline CDR1 reads SGHTA; CDR2 reads FQGNSA. Between the trimmed V and J ends, which lost 5 bases and 4 bases, there was a span of 3 bases. The CDR3 has 12 amino acids. The CDR3 sequence: CASSPYNSPLHF. The CDR3 bases are TGTGCCAGCAGCCCATATAATTCACCCCTCCACTTT.

Comments on this clonotype: The conserved closing phenylalanine or tryptophan is absent in this CDR3, likely reflecting a read error. The chain links TRBV7-6 to TRBJ2-1; D unresolved. This CDR3 has 15 amino acids. The germline V and J ends were trimmed by 0 bases and 9 bases, with 15 bases remaining between them. Germline lookup yields CDR1 SGHVS and CDR2 FNYEAQ. The CDR3 coding sequence is TGTGCCAGCAGCTTAGCGGGTCTACCCGACCGTGAGCAGTTCTTA. This gives the protein CASSLAGLPDREQFL.

The sample holds a few counts of this clonotype. V usage is TRBV9 and J usage is TRBJ2-6, with a possible D match to TRBD1 (6 bases). The germline gives CDR1 SGDLS, CDR2 YYNGEE. The CDR3 length is 15 residues. V dropped 3 bases and J dropped 4 bases, with 11 bases sitting between them. DNA of the CDR3: TGTGCCAGCAGCGATCAGGGGTTGGGGGCCAACGTCCTGACTTTC. Translated, it gives CASSDQGLGANVLTF.

There are many counts of this clonotype. CDR3: CASSFTSGSYEQYF. CDR3 DNA: TGTGCCAGCAGCTTTACGAGCGGGAGCTACGAGCAGTACTTC. The V and J genes are TRBV7-8 and TRBJ2-7, with 8 positions matching TRBD2. The V segment lost 3 bases and the J segment 3 bases; nucleotides outside the gene matches: 4. CDR1 and CDR2 (germline): SGHVS, FQNEAQ. The CDR3 is made up of 14 amino acids.

The CDR3 DNA sequence: TGTGCCACAGGGACAGAGAATTTTAGCGGGAGCTACGAGCAGTACTTC. Residues: CATGTENFSGSYEQYF. This chain uses TRBV6-6 with TRBJ2-7, with 9 bases aligning to TRBD2. Germline-derived CDR1 and CDR2 are MNHNY and SVGAGI (reference sequence). V dropped 10 bases and J dropped 3; count of bases not matched to a gene: 16. The CDR3 covers 16 residues.

This clonotype was counted a few times. The V call is TRBV20-1, the J call TRBJ2-7, with TRBD1 matching over 7 bases. The ends lost 7 bases at V and 0 bases at J; junction bases unmatched: 9. Germline-derived CDR1 and CDR2 are DFQATT and SNEGSKA (reference sequence). The CDR3 is 14 amino acids. The CDR3 loop reads CSVTTGQSSYEQYF. DNA for the CDR3: TGCAGTGTGACCACGGGACAGAGCTCCTACGAGCAGTACTTC.

This clonotype was picked up a small number of times. The CDR3: CASSLPRQSNTGELFF. CDR3 nucleotide sequence: TGTGCCAGCAGCTTACCCCGACAGAGTAACACCGGGGAGCTGTTTTTT. The chain carries TRBV7-2 and TRBJ2-2; tentative D call: TRBD1 (5 bases). The V gene's germline CDR1 is SGHTA and CDR2 FQGNSA. The V end was cut by 2 bases, the J end by 2 bases, with 12 bases between. The CDR3 has 16 residues.

This clonotype showed up just a few times. The chain couples TRBV5-1 to TRBJ2-7; TRBD2 agrees at 9 bases. Germline V gene data show CDR1 as SGHRS and CDR2 as YFSETQ. Trimming removed 3 bases from V and 2 bases from J; junction bases left unmatched: 15. The CDR3 spans 18 residues. The CDR3 DNA follows: TGCGCCAGCAGCTCGATTGCCGTGACTAGCGGAGGCGCCTACGAGCAGTACTTC. It is translated as CASSSIAVTSGGAYEQYF.

The J gene is TRBJ1-1, the V gene TRBV7-9, with TRBD1 matching 9 bases. After removal of 4 bases from V and 6 bases from J, the junction contained 9 bases not matched to a gene. CDR3 length: 15 residues. Germline-derived CDR1 and CDR2 are SEHNR and FQNEAQ (reference sequence). CDR3 nucleotides: TGTGCCAGCAGCTCGCAAACAGGGGGCTTGGCTGAAGCTTTCTTT. It yields the protein CASSSQTGGLAEAFF.

A note on this clonotype: This clone may be a read error of a much larger clone one base away. The CDR3 region has the DNA TGTGCCAGCAGAACGGGACTGAGCACAGATACGCAGTATTTT. Translated: CASRTGLSTDTQYF. The V call is TRBV7-2, the J call TRBJ2-3; D may be TRBD2 (6 bases). Germline lookup yields CDR1 SGHTA and CDR2 FQGNSA. CDR3 length: 14 residues. The V and J ends lost 6 bases and 0 bases respectively, with 10 bases between them. Full variable domain (missing parts from reference TRBV7-2 and TRBJ2-3): GAGVSQSPSNKVTEKGKDVELRCDPISGHTALYWYRQSLGQGLEFLIYFQGNSAPDKSGLPSDRFSAERTGGSVSTLTIQRTQQEDSAVYLCASRTGLSTDTQYFGPGTRLTVL.

A note on this clonotype: An end of the junction does not agree with germline; a read error may underlie this. The chain recombines TRBV5-6 with TRBJ2-7, with D uncertain. This CDR3 has 14 amino acids. Germline CDR1 is SGHDT and CDR2 is YYEEEE. CDR3 sequence reads: CASSLVPWAGERYF. CDR3 nucleotides: TGTGCCAGCAGCTTGGTTCCGTGGGCCGGCGAGCGGTACTTC.

The rearrangement uses TRBV28 and TRBJ2-7; D is unclear. Germline-derived CDR1 and CDR2 are MDHEN and SYDVKM. Deletions cut 10 bases from V and 7 bases from J, with 14 bases between. The CDR3 extends over 11 amino acids. In DNA form, the CDR3 reads TGTGCCATCAGCCCCTGGCGAGAGCAGTACTTC. This codes for CAISPWREQYF.

The CDR3 nucleotides are TGTGCCAGCATTGGGTTCCGGGGCTACACCTTC. This sequence encodes CASIGFRGYTF. The chain carries TRBV2 and TRBJ1-2; D not resolved. The CDR3 runs to 11 residues. The V end lost 7 bases, the J end lost 8 bases, and 11 bases lay between the germline ends. Germline V gives CDR1 SNHLY, CDR2 FYNNEI.

Concerning this clonotype: A read error may account for a junction end that differs from germline. CDR3 in DNA: TGTGCTAGCAGCCTACTCCCCACCCCGGGGGAGACCCAGTACTTC. The encoded protein is CASSLLPTPGETQYF. J is TRBJ2-5 and V is TRBV7-6; tentative D call: TRBD2 (5 bases). Germline V gene sequence: CDR1 SGHVS, CDR2 FNYEAQ. The CDR3 totals 15 residues.

In its sample, this clonotype was seen many times. The chain joins TRBV7-8 to TRBJ1-1, with a tentative D call TRBD1 (6 bases). The V end lost 8 bases, the J end lost 4 bases, and 14 bases lay between the germline ends. The CDR3 covers 13 residues. Germline assignment: CDR1 SGHVS and CDR2 FQNEAQ. The CDR3 is CASSQGSITEAFF. As DNA, the CDR3 is TGTGCCAGCTCACAGGGTTCGATCACTGAAGCTTTCTTT.

The rearrangement uses TRBV12-3 or TRBV12-4 and TRBJ1-5; D call uncertain. Trimming pared 5 bases from V and 7 bases from J, leaving 9 bases between. This CDR3 is 12 amino acids long. The CDR3 sequence: CASSPFGQPQHF. CDR3 sequence (DNA): TGTGCCAGCAGTCCATTCGGCCAGCCCCAGCATTTT.

Concerning this clonotype itself: One base away lies a much larger clone, so this may be a sequencing read error. This likely comes from a read error, as the CDR3 has no conserved phenylalanine or tryptophan at its end. The DNA is left out, because the CDR3 cannot be placed on it with certainty; the CDR3 is given as TCRdb lists it. V usage is TRBV7-2 and J usage is TRBJ1-5. The germline gives CDR1 SGHTA, CDR2 FQGNSA. Both ends counted, the CDR3 spans 12 residues. CDR3 sequence reads: CASSSPGLYKHL.

Remarks on this clonotype: One end of the junction does not line up with germline, which may come from a read error. The CDR3 loop is CSSRQHRYSYEHYF. In DNA form, the CDR3 reads TGCTCCAGCAGACAGCACAGGTACTCCTACGAGCATTACTTC. The rearrangement links TRBV4-1 to TRBJ2-7, with D perhaps TRBD1 (5 bases). The CDR3 extends over 14 amino acids. CDR1 and CDR2 (germline): MGHRA, YSYEKL.

The chain carries TRBV5-1 and TRBJ2-3; perhaps TRBD1 as D (6 bases). This CDR3 comprises 15 residues. With 4 bases removed from V and 4 bases from J, the gap between germline ends came to 16 bases. CDR1 and CDR2 (germline): SGHRS, YFSETQ. In nucleotides, the CDR3 is TGCGCCAGCAGCCCAGGACAGTTTTTTGCAGATACGCAGTATTTT. Its protein product is CASSPGQFFADTQYF.

V gene TRBV6-5 combines with J gene TRBJ1-1; D gene uncertain. Germline V gene data show CDR1 as MNHEY and CDR2 as SVGAGI. V was trimmed by 8 bases and J by 6 bases, leaving 10 bases between them. The CDR3 has 11 amino acids. DNA for the CDR3: TGTGCCAGCTCCGAGGGCCCTGAAGCTTTCTTT. This gives the protein CASSEGPEAFF.

This sequence joins TRBV9 and TRBJ1-4; the D gene is possibly TRBD1 (5 bases). Germline loops: CDR1 SGDLS, CDR2 YYNGEE. The CDR3 sequence is 16 residues long. Deletions cut 4 bases from V and 0 bases from J, with 13 bases between. As DNA, the CDR3 is TGTGCCAGCAGCCGACAGACTTTAGCAACTAATGAAAAACTGTTTTTT. Protein product: CASSRQTLATNEKLFF.

The J gene is TRBJ2-2, the V gene TRBV12-3 or TRBV12-4; D gene ambiguous. Trimming shortened V by 7 bases and J by 3 bases, and 15 bases separated the two germline ends. This CDR3 is built from 15 residues. As DNA, the CDR3 is TGTGCCAGCAAACCCGTCCTGGTTCACACCGGGGAGCTGTTTTTT. Translation gives CASKPVLVHTGELFF.

The rearrangement links TRBV20-1 to TRBJ2-7; TRBD2 agrees at 15 bases. Germline lookup yields CDR1 DFQATT and CDR2 SNEGSKA (reference sequence). V gave up 5 bases and J gave up 4 bases; unmatched junction bases: 6. There are 15 residues in the CDR3. CDR3 residues: CSADTGTSGRYEQYF. CDR3 coding DNA: TGCAGTGCTGACACCGGGACTAGCGGGAGGTACGAGCAGTACTTC.

The rearrangement uses TRBV28 and TRBJ2-1; 12 bases agree with TRBD2. CDR3 length: 15 amino acids. V was pared by 5 bases and J by 7 bases, with 6 bases of the junction left unmatched. Germline values: CDR1 MDHEN, CDR2 SYDVKM. The CDR3 region is CASSDLAGGKNEQFF. Written as DNA, the CDR3 is TGTGCCAGCAGTGACCTAGCGGGGGGGAAGAATGAGCAGTTCTTC.